The following is a TCR beta chain sequence with its context. Antigen: not known. The study ran its PCR with 60 Vbeta and 13 Jbeta primers. Profiling relied on immunoSEQ multiplex PCR, and the TCRdb table lists in-frame clones only, not all of them. The repertoire includes about 120,000 clones, roughly 80% of them detected once, and approximately 11% sits in the top ten. These data belong to a study of cytomegalovirus exposure and HLA in healthy donors. General study results and limits: Listed as cytomegalovirus-associated were 150 or so TCR beta chains.

Sequences were obtained from PBMCs. This sequence was found in a man under 40 in good health and CMV-seropositive.

For the CDR3, the DNA is TGTGCCAGCAGCTCGGACAGATCTGACTATGGCTACACCTTC. This translates into CASSSDRSDYGYTF. The chain links TRBV5-6 to TRBJ1-2; possible D gene TRBD1, 6 bases. In germline, CDR1 is SGHDT, CDR2 YYEEEE. The V and J ends lost 3 bases and 3 bases respectively, with 12 bases between them. The CDR3 covers 14 residues.